This T cell receptor (beta chain) was documented in a study of shared clonotypes between healthy human individuals. Each sorted subset replicate got 200 ng genomic DNA, tens of thousands of genomes. Assay: immunoSEQ multiplex PCR; the TCRdb copy retains only in-frame clones and omits some. The sample comprises hundreds of thousands of clones, around 70% of which are singletons, and 10% rests with the top ten. Losses at the gene ends were 1 base for V and 6 bases for J; bases not matched to a gene: 13. Germline CDR1 reads MDHEN; CDR2 reads SYDVKM. This CDR3 spans 19 amino acids. CD45RA-negative memory and CD45RA+ naive subsets were split from the CD4+ cells.

Sequenced: memory CD4+ T cells sorted from blood. Subset indicated: CD45RA-negative fraction. This sequence originates from a man younger than 45 in good health. The chain has TRBV28 and TRBJ2-1; TRBD2 matches 12 bases. The CDR3 nucleotides read TGTGCCAGCAGTTTATTGACTAGCGGGAGTATAGGGAAGGGCAATGAGCAGTTCTTC. Its translation: CASSLLTSGSIGKGNEQFF. Drawing the rest from reference TRBV28 and TRBJ2-1, the complete variable domain is DVKVTQSSRYLVKRTGEKVFLECVQDMDHENMFWYRQDPGLGLRLIYFSYDVKMKEKGDIPEGYSVSREKKERFSLILESASTNQTSMYLCASSLLTSGSIGKGNEQFFGPGTRLTVL.